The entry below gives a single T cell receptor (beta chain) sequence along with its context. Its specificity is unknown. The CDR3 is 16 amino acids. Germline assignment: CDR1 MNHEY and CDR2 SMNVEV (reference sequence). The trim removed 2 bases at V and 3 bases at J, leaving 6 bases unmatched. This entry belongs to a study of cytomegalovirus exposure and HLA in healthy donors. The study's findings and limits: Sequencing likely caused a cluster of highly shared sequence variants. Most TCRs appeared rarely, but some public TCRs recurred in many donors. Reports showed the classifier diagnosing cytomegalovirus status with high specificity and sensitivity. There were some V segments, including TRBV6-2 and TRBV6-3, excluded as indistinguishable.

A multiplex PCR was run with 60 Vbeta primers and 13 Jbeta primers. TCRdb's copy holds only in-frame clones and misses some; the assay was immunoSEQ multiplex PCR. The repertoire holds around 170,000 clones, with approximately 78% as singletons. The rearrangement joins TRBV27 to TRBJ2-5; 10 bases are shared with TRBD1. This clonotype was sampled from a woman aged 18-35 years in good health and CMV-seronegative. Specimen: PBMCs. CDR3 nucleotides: TGTGCCAGCAGTTTAGTCACCGGGACAGGGGAAGAGACCCAGTACTTC. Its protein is CASSLVTGTGEETQYF.